A selection of T cell receptor beta chains follows, all from one sample in a study of CD8 T cells in Susac syndrome. TCRdb fed the immunoSEQ multiplex PCR reads into MiXCR, producing one record per CDR3 protein. The sample has 100,000 or so distinct CDR3 sequences; around 95% are singletons. Sequencing was carried out using CD8+ T cells from PBMCs. These receptor sequences come from a human donor with Susac syndrome. CDR3s include the opening cysteine and the closing phenylalanine or tryptophan. A D gene is named only where the DNA matches it firmly. Rows give clone size only sometimes, using once, few, many, or a class for an expanded clone.

j_gene,d_gene,v_gene,abundance,CDR3aa,CDR3nt
TRBJ2-1,-,TRBV7-2,-,CASSWFTSPHEQFF,TGTGCCAGCAGCTGGTTTACTAGCCCTCATGAGCAGTTCTTC
TRBJ1-1,-,TRBV20-1,-,CSAVQVNTEAFF,TGCAGTGCTGTACAGGTTAACACTGAAGCTTTCTTT
TRBJ2-7,-,TRBV20-1,-,CSARPDRSQEQYF,TGCAGTGCTAGACCAGACAGGTCCCAGGAGCAGTACTTC
TRBJ2-7,-,TRBV7-9,-,CASSLVVGHEQYF,TGTGCCAGCAGCTTAGTGGTAGGGCACGAGCAGTACTTC
TRBJ2-5,-,TRBV12-3/TRBV12-4,-,CASSGLFQETQYF,TGTGCCAGCAGCGGACTGTTCCAAGAGACCCAGTACTTC
TRBJ1-1,-,TRBV5-1,few,CASSPGHQNTEAFF,TGCGCCAGCAGCCCGGGACATCAGAACACTGAAGCTTTCTTT
TRBJ2-1,TRBD2,TRBV7-3,-,CASSLLGGGGRNEQFF,TGTGCCAGCAGCTTACTAGGCGGGGGGGGCCGGAATGAGCAGTTCTTC
TRBJ1-1,-,TRBV7-2,-,CASSLPNRNTEAFF,TGTGCCAGCAGCTTACCAAACAGGAACACTGAAGCTTTCTTT
TRBJ1-1,-,TRBV20-1,few,CSVSDLNTEAFF,TGCAGTGTCTCGGACCTTAACACTGAAGCTTTCTTT
TRBJ2-5,TRBD1,TRBV6-5,-,CASRSGQGLQETQYF,TGTGCCAGTCGCTCAGGACAGGGACTTCAAGAGACCCAGTACTTC
TRBJ2-7,TRBD2,TRBV9,-,CASSESSWTSGRHEQYF,TGTGCCAGCAGCGAAAGCTCTTGGACTAGCGGGAGGCACGAGCAGTACTTC
TRBJ1-6,-,TRBV12-3/TRBV12-4,-,CASSFGNSPLHF,TGTGCCAGCAGTTTTGGCAATTCACCCCTCCACTTT
TRBJ2-7,-,TRBV3-1,-,CASSLHTGGQPFEQYF,TGTGCCAGCAGCCTCCACACCGGGGGACAGCCTTTCGAGCAGTACTTC
TRBJ1-2,-,TRBV6-2/TRBV6-3,once,CASSPTTVDYGYTF,TGTGCCAGCAGCCCCACGACAGTGGACTATGGCTACACCTTC
TRBJ1-2,-,TRBV12-3/TRBV12-4,-,CASSLWGATNYGYTF,TGTGCCAGCAGCCTGTGGGGGGCCACTAACTATGGCTACACCTTC
TRBJ2-1,TRBD2,TRBV29-1,-,CSAGLAGRTHEQFF,TGCAGCGCCGGACTAGCGGGGAGGACCCATGAGCAGTTCTTC
TRBJ2-7,-,TRBV7-6,-,CASSLSPTSGEQYF,TGTGCCAGCAGCTTGAGCCCGACGAGTGGCGAGCAGTACTTC
TRBJ1-2,-,TRBV6-6,-,CASSQDSNYGYTF,TGTGCCAGCAGTCAGGACAGTAACTATGGCTACACCTTC
TRBJ2-1,-,TRBV7-9,-,CASSFSVFQFF,TGTGCCAGCAGCTTTTCCGTCTTCCAGTTCTTC
TRBJ1-2,-,TRBV12-3/TRBV12-4,-,CASSSRQYGYTF,TGTGCCAGCAGTTCCCGACAATATGGCTACACCTTC
TRBJ2-3,-,TRBV11-2,-,CASSLEGPLSDTQYF,TGTGCCAGCAGCTTAGAGGGACCCCTTTCGGATACGCAGTATTTT
TRBJ2-7,TRBD1,TRBV27,-,CASATTGDAYEQYF,TGTGCCAGCGCCACCACAGGGGACGCCTACGAGCAGTACTTC
TRBJ2-1,-,TRBV11-2,-,CASSLIVKAGNEQFF,TGTGCCAGCAGCTTAATAGTCAAGGCGGGAAATGAGCAGTTCTTC
TRBJ2-7,TRBD2,TRBV29-1,-,CSAAGTSGAGKQYF,TGCAGCGCCGCCGGGACTAGCGGCGCCGGGAAGCAGTACTTC
TRBJ1-1,-,TRBV7-9,-,CASSLPDRSNTEAFF,TGTGCCAGCAGCTTACCCGACAGGAGTAACACTGAAGCTTTCTTT
TRBJ1-1,-,TRBV29-1,-,CSVDLLLNTEAFF,TGCAGCGTTGATCTTCTACTGAACACTGAAGCTTTCTTT
TRBJ2-5,-,TRBV3-1,-,CASSQFLRGEETQYF,TGTGCCAGCAGCCAATTCTTGAGGGGAGAAGAGACCCAGTACTTC